This passage covers 29 T cell receptor beta chains from one sample sequenced in a study of cytomegalovirus exposure and HLA in healthy donors (TCRdb year 2017). To prepare the library, the immunoSEQ multiplex PCR assay was applied. A mixture of 60 forward primers for TCR Vbeta segments and 13 reverse primers for TCR Jbeta segments was used in the multiplex PCR. Drawn from immuneACCESS, this table holds only the in-frame rearrangements with V and J called that TCRdb kept. Clones are partly lost; checked studies trace under half to an unresolved V gene and leave the rest unexplained. Present in this sample are 97,000 or so clones, around a tenth of which were seen just once. Roughly 4.7% of the sample is held by the ten biggest clonotypes. Sequencing was performed on PBMCs. These receptors were obtained from a man aged 50-60 years in good health and CMV-seropositive.

The V and J genes are TRBV29-1 and TRBJ2-1; 11 nucleotides align to TRBD2. V lost 7 bases to trimming and J lost 4 bases; unmatched junction nucleotides: 3. The CDR3 runs to 13 residues. CDR1 and CDR2 (germline): SQVTM, ANQGSEA. The DNA of the CDR3 is TGCAGCGCGGGACTAGCGGAGTACAATGAGCAGTTCTTC. This translates into CSAGLAEYNEQFF.

This clone has just a few counts. The chain is built from TRBV7-2 and TRBJ2-7; the match to TRBD2 covers 8 bases. Germline values: CDR1 SGHTA, CDR2 FQGNSA. V was pared by 3 bases and J by 2 bases, with 12 bases of the junction left unmatched. CDR3 size: 17 residues. CDR3 in amino acids: CASSFTAGTRATYEQYF. CDR3 nucleotide sequence: TGTGCCAGCAGCTTTACGGCGGGGACTAGAGCAACCTACGAGCAGTACTTC.

This clone was counted only a few times. CDR3 region: CASSSGPSTDTQYF. DNA of the CDR3: TGTGCCAGCAGCTCGGGTCCCAGCACAGATACGCAGTATTTT. The rearrangement links TRBV7-3 to TRBJ2-3; D is unresolved. This CDR3 spans 14 amino acids. V shed 4 bases and J shed 0 bases, with 8 bases lying between them. Germline CDR1 SGHTA, CDR2 FQGTGA.

This clone was counted a few times. The gene calls are TRBV30 and TRBJ1-4, with 7 bases lining up with TRBD1. Germline CDR1 reads GTSNPN; CDR2 reads SVGIG (reference sequence). The V and J ends lost 2 bases and 4 bases, in that order; junction bases with no gene match: 4. The CDR3 totals 14 residues. DNA of the CDR3: TGTGCCTGGAGTTCGGGACAGTTTAATGAAAAACTGTTTTTT. Amino acids: CAWSSGQFNEKLFF. Based on the CDR3 plus reference TRBV30 and TRBJ1-4, the full variable domain is SQTIHQWPATLVQPVGSPLSLECTVEGTSNPNLYWYRQAAGRGLQLLFYSVGIGQISSEVPQNLSASRPQDRQFILSSKKLLLSDSGFYLCAWSSGQFNEKLFFGSGTQLSVL.

The sample holds a few counts of this clone. DNA of the CDR3: TGCGCCAGCAGCTTTGGGACAGGGACATGGGAGACCCAGTACTTC. It translates to CASSFGTGTWETQYF. The J gene is TRBJ2-5, the V gene TRBV5-1; 9 bases line up with TRBD1. Germline assignment: CDR1 SGHRS and CDR2 YFSETQ. Trimming took 2 bases from V and 5 from J; bases not matched to a gene: 7. The CDR3 covers 15 residues.

This sequence joins TRBV6-4 and TRBJ2-1, with D maybe TRBD2 (6 bases). CDR3 size: 13 residues. Trimming removed 2 bases at V and 9 bases at J, with 11 bases between. The germline V gene has CDR1 MRHNA and CDR2 SNTAGT. As DNA, the CDR3 is TGTGCCAGCAGTGACCAGGGAGGCGGTGAGCAGTTCTTC. Translating it yields CASSDQGGGEQFF.

This clone was detected a few times. J is TRBJ2-1 and V is TRBV2, with a weak D call TRBD2 (7 bases). CDR3 length: 16 residues. The germline V and J ends were trimmed by 4 bases and 8 bases, with 21 bases remaining between them. Looked up from germline, CDR1 is SNHLY and CDR2 is FYNNEI. In nucleotides, the CDR3 is TGTGCCAGCAGTGGGGGGGGAGGGGGGATCGGTTATGAGCAGTTCTTC. This sequence encodes CASSGGGGGIGYEQFF.

This rearrangement joins TRBV28 to TRBJ2-7; the D gene is possibly TRBD1 (7 bases). V gave up 5 bases and J gave up 2 bases, with 19 bases separating them. CDR3 size: 16 residues. Germline V lookup: CDR1 MDHEN, CDR2 SYDVKM. The CDR3 DNA is TGTGCCAGCAGTCAACTCAGGGGGAAGCGGGCCTACGAGCAGTACTTC. Residues: CASSQLRGKRAYEQYF.

This clone has just a few counts. V and J are TRBV18 and TRBJ1-6; 7 bases map to TRBD1. Germline loops: CDR1 KGHSH, CDR2 LQKENI. The CDR3 runs to 15 residues. Trimming cost V 4 bases and J 9 bases; bases outside gene matches: 9. The CDR3: CASSLGGEGSSPLHF. In DNA form, the CDR3 reads TGTGCCAGCTCACTAGGGGGCGAAGGGAGTTCACCCCTCCACTTT.

This clone came up a few times. J is TRBJ2-7 and V is TRBV5-6; 8 bases are a match to TRBD1. CDR1 and CDR2 (germline): SGHDT, YYEEEE. The CDR3 has 14 residues. Trimming took 4 bases from V and 5 from J; bases not matched to a gene: 8. The CDR3 DNA is TGTGCCAGCAGCCCACAGGGGGGTAAGGACGAGCAGTACTTC. This translates into CASSPQGGKDEQYF.

J is TRBJ2-5 and V is TRBV7-9; 7 positions agree with TRBD1. Trimming removed 1 base from V and 5 bases from J; junction bases left unmatched: 7. CDR1 and CDR2 from the germline V gene are SEHNR and FQNEAQ (reference sequence). This CDR3 has 15 residues. CDR3 sequence: CASSLGPTGWETQYF. DNA of the CDR3: TGTGCCAGCAGCTTAGGACCGACAGGGTGGGAGACCCAGTACTTC.

The V gene is TRBV4-3, the J gene TRBJ2-7, with a tentative D call TRBD1 (7 bases). The germline gives CDR1 LGHNA, CDR2 YSLEER. The germline V and J ends were trimmed by 1 base and 2 bases, with 15 bases remaining between them. The CDR3 length is 16 residues. DNA of the CDR3: TGCGCCAGCAGCCAAGTCTCTGGCGGGACAGCCTACGAGCAGTACTTC. Residues: CASSQVSGGTAYEQYF.

In DNA form, the CDR3 reads TGTGCCAGCAGCCCAGGACAGGGGGCTTATACTGAAGCTTTCTTT. Its protein product is CASSPGQGAYTEAFF. This chain connects TRBV13 to TRBJ1-1; 11 nucleotides match TRBD1. The V gene's germline CDR1 is PRHDT and CDR2 FYEKMQ (reference sequence). V lost 5 bases and J lost 5; bases outside the gene matches: 7. The CDR3 is made up of 15 amino acids.

CDR3 loop: CASSIGGQWSSYNEQFF. For the CDR3, the DNA is TGTGCCAGTAGTATAGGGGGACAGTGGAGCTCCTACAATGAGCAGTTCTTC. The genes are TRBV19 and TRBJ2-1, with TRBD1 identical over 7 bases. V shed 1 base, J shed 0 bases, and the junction held 6 bases outside the gene matches. Germline CDR1 reads LNHDA; CDR2 reads SQIVND (reference sequence). The CDR3 extends over 17 amino acids.

This clone was recorded a few times. CDR3 DNA sequence: TGTGCCAGCAGCTGGGGGGGCTCCTACGAGCAGTACTTC. Its translation is CASSWGGSYEQYF. V usage is TRBV7-9 and J usage is TRBJ2-7; 7 bases align to TRBD2. Unmatched junction bases numbered 0, after V lost 4 bases and J lost 0 bases. There are 13 residues in the CDR3. CDR1 and CDR2 (germline): SEHNR, FQNEAQ (reference sequence).

V is TRBV9 and J is TRBJ2-2; D perhaps matches TRBD1 (6 bases). Germline CDR1 is SGDLS and CDR2 is YYNGEE. Trimming pared 3 bases from V and 6 bases from J, leaving 12 bases between. The length of the CDR3 is 14 residues. This CDR3 reads CASSATGFAGELFF. CDR3 bases: TGTGCCAGCAGCGCCACAGGGTTCGCCGGGGAGCTGTTTTTT.

This clone was detected a few times. The chain is built from TRBV28 and TRBJ2-5, with 7 bases identical to TRBD1. Germline V lookup: CDR1 MDHEN, CDR2 SYDVKM. With 5 bases clipped from V and 5 bases from J, the junction kept 5 bases outside the gene matches. CDR3 length: 13 residues. The CDR3 sequence: CASSVQGMETQYF. Here the CDR3 DNA reads TGTGCCAGCAGTGTACAGGGGATGGAGACCCAGTACTTC.

This clone was detected only a few times. The chain has TRBV5-4 and TRBJ2-2; D perhaps matches TRBD1 (5 bases). V lost 2 bases to trimming and J lost 7 bases, with 18 bases between them. The CDR3 totals 16 residues. From germline, CDR1 is SGHNT and CDR2 YYREEE (reference sequence). CDR3 in DNA: TGTGCCAGCAGCTTTAGGACCCCAGGGTGGGTCGGGGAGCTGTTTTTT. Amino acids: CASSFRTPGWVGELFF.

This clone has more than one count but fewer than ten. The V gene is TRBV2, the J gene TRBJ1-5; 8 bases line up with TRBD1. V lost 5 bases, J lost 6 bases, and 9 bases stayed unmatched. CDR1 is SNHLY, CDR2 FYNNEI, per germline. The CDR3 length is 15 residues. CDR3 sequence (DNA): TGTGCCAGCAGTCAGGCAGGACAGGGCCTTCAGCCCCAGCATTTT. As protein: CASSQAGQGLQPQHF.

This clone occurred many times. The gene calls are TRBV5-4 and TRBJ1-3; D remains ambiguous. V lost 4 bases and J 0 bases, leaving 11 bases between the germline ends. Germline V lookup: CDR1 SGHNT, CDR2 YYREEE (reference sequence). This CDR3 contains 15 residues. CDR3 in amino acids: CASSEDNYSGNTIYF. The CDR3 DNA sequence: TGTGCCAGCAGCGAAGATAACTACTCTGGAAACACCATATATTTT.

The rearrangement joins TRBV10-3 to TRBJ1-5, with 12 nucleotides matching TRBD1. The V segment lost 5 bases and the J segment 6 bases; nucleotides outside the gene matches: 14. The CDR3 has 18 amino acids. The germline V gene has CDR1 ENHRY and CDR2 SYGVKD. This CDR3 is CAISNAPGQGARGQPQHF. The DNA for the CDR3 is TGTGCCATCAGTAACGCTCCGGGACAGGGGGCGCGGGGTCAGCCCCAGCATTTT.

Turning to this clone: One end of the junction does not line up with germline, which may come from a read error. V gene TRBV27 combines with J gene TRBJ2-1; 8 bases match TRBD2. Germline CDR1 and CDR2: MNHEY and SMNVEV (reference sequence). CDR3 length equals 21 residues. CDR3 in DNA: TGTGCCAGCAGTTTATCGAGCCTCCCGGGACTAGAGGAACGTTTGTACAGTGAGCAGTTCTTC. Its protein product is CASSLSSLPGLEERLYSEQFF.

This clone was detected only a few times. The genes are TRBV29-1 and TRBJ2-2, with D tentatively TRBD1 (6 bases). The ends were cut back, 6 bases at V and 1 base at J, with 12 bases in the middle. The CDR3 totals 14 residues. The germline gives CDR1 SQVTM, CDR2 ANQGSEA. The CDR3 bases are TGCAGCGTGACCAGGGGATGGAACACCGGGGAGCTGTTTTTT. Translated: CSVTRGWNTGELFF.

The rearrangement joins TRBV19 to TRBJ1-6; 9 bases line up with TRBD1. Losses at the gene ends were 6 bases for V and 7 bases for J; bases not matched to a gene: 10. The germline V gene has CDR1 LNHDA and CDR2 SQIVND (reference sequence). This CDR3 has 16 residues. CDR3 sequence (DNA): TGTGCCAGTAGCCCAAGGGACAGGGTCCGGAATTCACCCCTCCACTTT. Translating it yields CASSPRDRVRNSPLHF.

In this sample, this clone turned up a few times. The chain couples TRBV4-2 to TRBJ2-7; D possibly corresponds to TRBD2 (5 bases). Germline CDR1 is LGHNA and CDR2 is YNFKEQ. V lost 2 bases, J lost 2 bases, and 13 bases lay in between. The CDR3 length is 15 residues. CDR3 coding DNA: TGTGCCAGCAGCCAATCTATGGCGGGCCCCTACGAGCAGTACTTC. This codes for CASSQSMAGPYEQYF.

This clone was seen a few times. The chain joins TRBV30 to TRBJ2-2, with TRBD1 matching over 8 bases. CDR1 is GTSNPN and CDR2 is SVGIG in the germline V gene (reference sequence). The V segment lost 3 bases and the J segment 0 bases; nucleotides outside the gene matches: 6. The CDR3 loop spans 16 amino acids. The DNA for the CDR3 is TGTGCCTGGAGGGGGGACAGGCATACGAACACCGGGGAGCTGTTTTTT. Protein product: CAWRGDRHTNTGELFF. Filled out from reference TRBV30 and TRBJ2-2, the complete variable domain reads SQTIHQWPATLVQPVGSPLSLECTVEGTSNPNLYWYRQAAGRGLQLLFYSVGIGQISSEVPQNLSASRPQDRQFILSSKKLLLSDSGFYLCAWRGDRHTNTGELFFGEGSRLTVL.

This chain joins TRBV27 and TRBJ1-2; TRBD1 aligns across 9 bases. Trimming removed 5 bases from V and 6 bases from J; junction bases left unmatched: 10. CDR3 size: 15 residues. Germline CDR1 is MNHEY and CDR2 is SMNVEV (reference sequence). The CDR3 nucleotides are TGTGCCAGCAGTCCCCGCTCGGGACAGGGCCATGGCTACACCTTC. As protein: CASSPRSGQGHGYTF.

This clone was recorded a few times. This chain connects TRBV27 to TRBJ1-2; 7 positions match TRBD1. The CDR3 has 15 residues. V lost 3 bases and J lost 4; bases outside the gene matches: 8. CDR1 and CDR2 (germline): MNHEY, SMNVEV (reference sequence). CDR3 nucleotides: TGTGCCAGCAGTTTTTTCGACAGGGCTTTCTATGGCTACACCTTC. It encodes CASSFFDRAFYGYTF.

The chain has TRBV30 and TRBJ2-5; possible D gene TRBD1, 5 bases. V shed 2 bases and J shed 1 base, with 8 bases lying between them. Germline values: CDR1 GTSNPN, CDR2 SVGIG (reference sequence). CDR3 length: 13 amino acids. CDR3 amino acids: CAWSSGFQETQYF. CDR3 nucleotides: TGTGCCTGGAGTTCAGGGTTCCAAGAGACCCAGTACTTC.